This is a list of T cell receptor beta chains from one sample in a study of blood T cell repertoires in COVID-19. Sequencing was performed with immunoSEQ multiplex PCR; in TCRdb, only in-frame clones are kept and a portion is missing. Seen here are more than 110,000 clones, 80% to 85% observed once, and the top ten hold less than 5%. The sequenced sample was peripheral blood. Source of these receptors: a woman at least 80 years old with acute or convalescent COVID-19. The CDR3 runs from the conserved cysteine through the conserved F or W. The order of the fields is J gene, V gene, clone size, D gene, CDR3 DNA, CDR3 protein. D genes are given only for firm matches. Clone size, where shown, is once, few, many, or a class for clones that have expanded.

>TRBJ2-1|TRBV5-4|.|.
TGTGCCAGCAGCTTGTCGTCCCAGACAGAGCAGTTCTTC
CASSLSSQTEQFF
>TRBJ1-5|TRBV30|.|.
TGTGCCTGGAGTGTCCCAGGGGGCAATCAGCCCCAGCATTTT
CAWSVPGGNQPQHF
>TRBJ2-5|TRBV5-8|.|.
TGTGCCAGCAGCTTGGTAGGTCTAGCGAACCAAGAGACCCAGTACTTC
CASSLVGLANQETQYF
>TRBJ2-5|TRBV7-7|.|TRBD2
TGTGCCAGCAGCTTACTAGCGGGGCATCAAGAGACCCAGTACTTC
CASSLLAGHQETQYF
>TRBJ2-1|TRBV27|.|.
TGTGCCAGTAATTCAGGGCTCAGCTCCTACAATGAGCAGTTCTTC
CASNSGLSSYNEQFF
>TRBJ2-6|TRBV6-1|few|.
TGTGCCAGCAGTGATCTCGTTGGCAGGTCCCCTGGGGCCAACGTCCTGACTTTC
CASSDLVGRSPGANVLTF
>TRBJ2-5|TRBV5-1|.|.
TGCGCCAGCAGCTTTAACACCGCTCAAGAGACCCAGTACTTC
CASSFNTAQETQYF
>TRBJ2-1|TRBV15|.|TRBD1
TGTGCCACCAGCAGAAAACTGGACAGGGGCTCCTACAATGAGCAGTTCTTC
CATSRKLDRGSYNEQFF
>TRBJ2-7|TRBV7-2|.|.
TGTGCCAGCAGCTTCGTAGCAGATAATTACGAGCAGTACTTC
CASSFVADNYEQYF
>TRBJ1-2|TRBV6-6|once|TRBD1
TGTGCCAGCAGTTACGCAGGGGGATCCTATGGCTACACCTTC
CASSYAGGSYGYTF
>TRBJ1-6|TRBV7-9|.|TRBD1
TGTGCCAGCAGTTCTGGACAGGATTCACCCCTCCACTTT
CASSSGQDSPLHF
>TRBJ1-2|TRBV28|.|.
TGTGCCAGCAGAAGAACCCACGACAGGATAGACTATGGCTACACCTTC
CASRRTHDRIDYGYTF
>TRBJ1-2|TRBV6-5|.|.
TGTGCCAGCAGTTTAGAGGGATCCGAGGCGAGCTACACCTTC
CASSLEGSEASYTF
>TRBJ2-3|TRBV5-4|.|TRBD1
TGTGCCAGCAGCCCGCCGACAGGGACAGATACGCAGTATTTT
CASSPPTGTDTQYF
>TRBJ1-2|TRBV7-3|.|TRBD1
TGTGCCAGCAGCTTAATGCCCCAAAACCCCGGGACAGAAAGCGGCGGCTACACCTTC
CASSLMPQNPGTESGGYTF
>TRBJ1-2|TRBV2|.|TRBD1
TGTGCCAGCAGTGAAGGGACAGGCCCACTGTATGGCTACACCTTC
CASSEGTGPLYGYTF